This T cell receptor beta chain emerged from a study of OX40 agonist ivuxolimab in advanced cancers. Study at large: Prior anti-PD-1, anti-PD-L1 or anti-CTLA-4 therapy did not bar entry, and less than 50% had some.

Measured with immunoSEQ multiplex PCR; TCRdb has only the in-frame clones, and not every one. The table records roughly 49,000 clones, around nine tenths of them present only once. Here the sequenced sample was CD4+ or CD8+ T cells sorted from blood, taken in a trial of the OX40 agonist ivuxolimab. The TCR sequence derives from an adult with an advanced solid tumor such as melanoma, head and neck, liver or kidney cancer.

CDR3 nucleotides: TGTGCCAGTATCTCAGGACACGATCAGCCCCAGCATTTT. Its protein product is CASISGHDQPQHF. V usage is TRBV19 and J usage is TRBJ1-5; weak D call: TRBD1 (5 bases). Deletions cut 7 bases from V and 5 bases from J, with 12 bases between. The CDR3 sequence is 13 residues long. CDR1 and CDR2 (germline): LNHDA, SQIVND (reference sequence).